The present entry profiles one TCR beta chain with its context. In the same sample, other DNA sequences code for this CDR3. This specimen comes from a study of blood T cell repertoires in COVID-19. Study-wide context: Sources were T cells, B-cell-depleted T cells, or PBMCs; the material itself was cDNA or gDNA.

Only in-frame clones appear in the TCRdb table, and some are missing; sequencing was by immunoSEQ multiplex PCR. The sample shows some 140,000 clones, roughly 80% of them seen only once. This CDR3 region has 13 residues. V shed 4 bases, J shed 8 bases, and the junction held 6 bases outside the gene matches. The germline V gene encodes CDR1 SGHTA and CDR2 FQGTGA. The clonotype originates from a man older than 75 with acute or convalescent COVID-19. This rearrangement joins TRBV7-3 to TRBJ1-2, with TRBD1 matching 8 bases. Sequencing was done on a sample of peripheral blood. CDR3 region: CASSSGQGGGYTF. The CDR3 nucleotides read TGTGCCAGCAGCTCCGGACAGGGTGGAGGCTACACCTTC.